The present TCR beta chain was sequenced within a study of CD8 T cells in ankylosing spondylitis. Study-level points and caveats: Disease-associated clones were reportedly significantly overrepresented in matched ankylosing spondylitis synovial fluid. Among TCR beta sequences, a motif of eight or nine highly homologous variants appeared characteristic of ankylosing spondylitis blood. Disease-linked clones bore a CD8+ phenotype, appearing relatively rarely in peripheral blood.

It was by quantitative 5'-RACE with molecular barcodes that TCR beta libraries were made. In TCRdb, the 5' RACE reads were re-called with MiXCR into one record per CDR3 protein. Of about 840,000 distinct CDR3 sequences in the sample, over 9.5% are singletons; the top ten hold under 0.6%. This clonotype was seen just once. The antigen is undetermined. The CDR3 is made up of 16 amino acids. The V gene end was trimmed by 0 bases and the J gene end by 5 bases; junction bases not matched to a gene: 5. From germline, CDR1 is SGHRS and CDR2 YFSETQ. The sample consisted of blood, either unsorted or a sorted T cell fraction (not recorded which). V is TRBV5-1 and J is TRBJ2-5; 12 bases line up with TRBD2. This TCR derives from a male donor with ankylosing spondylitis. CDR3 in amino acids: CASSLGLAGGHETQYF. CDR3 DNA sequence: TGCGCCAGCAGCTTGGGGCTAGCGGGAGGGCACGAGACCCAGTACTTC.